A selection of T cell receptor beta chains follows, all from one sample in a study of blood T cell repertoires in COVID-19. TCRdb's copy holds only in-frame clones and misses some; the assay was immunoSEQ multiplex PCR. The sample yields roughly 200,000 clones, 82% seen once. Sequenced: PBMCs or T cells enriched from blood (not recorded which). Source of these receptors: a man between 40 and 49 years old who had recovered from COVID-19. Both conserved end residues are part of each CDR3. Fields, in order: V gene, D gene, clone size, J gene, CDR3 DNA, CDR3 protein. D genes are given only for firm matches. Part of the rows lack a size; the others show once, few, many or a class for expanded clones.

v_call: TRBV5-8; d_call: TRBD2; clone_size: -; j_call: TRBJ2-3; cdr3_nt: TGTGCCAGCAGATCCCTCCATGCTAGCGGGAGCACAGATACGCAGTATTTT; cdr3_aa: CASRSLHASGSTDTQYF
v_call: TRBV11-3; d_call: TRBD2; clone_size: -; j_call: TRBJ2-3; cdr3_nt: TGTGCCAGCAGCTTGGGACTAGCGGGAGCTAATAGGGGCACAGATACGCAGTATTTT; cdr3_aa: CASSLGLAGANRGTDTQYF
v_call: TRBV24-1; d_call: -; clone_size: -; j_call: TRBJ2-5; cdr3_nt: TGTGCCACCAGTCGCAGGGCCCAAGAGACCCAGTACTTC; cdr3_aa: CATSRRAQETQYF
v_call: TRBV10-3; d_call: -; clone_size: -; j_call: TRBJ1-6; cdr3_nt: TGTGCCATCAGTGAGACTCAGGGGTTAAATTCACCCCTCCACTTT; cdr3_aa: CAISETQGLNSPLHF
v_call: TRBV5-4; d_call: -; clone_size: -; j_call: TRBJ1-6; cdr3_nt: TGTGCCAGCAGTATTGCGTCCTCAAGCTCCTATAATTCACCCCTCCACTTT; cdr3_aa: CASSIASSSSYNSPLHF
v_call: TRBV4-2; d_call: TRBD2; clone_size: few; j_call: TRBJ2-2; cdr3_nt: TGTGCCAGCAGCCAAGATCACTCGGCGGGAGATACCGGGGAGCTGTTTTTT; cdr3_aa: CASSQDHSAGDTGELFF
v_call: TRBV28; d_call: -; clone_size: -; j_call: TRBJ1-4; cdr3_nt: TGTGCCAGCAGCCAGGTTGGGGAGGGCACTAATGAAAAACTGTTTTTT; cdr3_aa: CASSQVGEGTNEKLFF
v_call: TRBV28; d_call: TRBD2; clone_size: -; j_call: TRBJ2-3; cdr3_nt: TGTGCCAGCAGCCCCGGGGATAGCGGGAGAACAGATACGCAGTATTTT; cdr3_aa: CASSPGDSGRTDTQYF
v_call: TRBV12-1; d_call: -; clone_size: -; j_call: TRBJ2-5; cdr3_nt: TGTGCCAGCAGCGCTTGCCCCTTCGGGACTAGACGCCAAGAGACCCAGTACTTC; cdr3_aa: CASSACPFGTRRQETQYF
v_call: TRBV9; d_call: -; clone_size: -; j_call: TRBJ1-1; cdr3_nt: TGTGCCAGCAGCTCCCACAGGAACACTGAAGCTTTCTTT; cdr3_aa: CASSSHRNTEAFF
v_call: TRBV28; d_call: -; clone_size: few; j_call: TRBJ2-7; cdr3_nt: TGTGCCAGCAGTTCCCAACCTAGCGCCGAGCAGTACTTC; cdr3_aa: CASSSQPSAEQYF
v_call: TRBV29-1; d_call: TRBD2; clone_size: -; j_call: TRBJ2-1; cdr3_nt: TGCAGCGTTGCCGGACTAGCGGGAATACCCCATCACAATGAGCAGTTCTTC; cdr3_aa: CSVAGLAGIPHHNEQFF
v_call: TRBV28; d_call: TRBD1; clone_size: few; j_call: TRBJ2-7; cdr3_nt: TGTGCCAGCAGTCCTATCGGGGACAGGGGAGACTACGAGCAGTACTTC; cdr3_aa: CASSPIGDRGDYEQYF
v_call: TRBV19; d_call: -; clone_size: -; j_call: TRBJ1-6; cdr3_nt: TGTGCCAGTAGTATAAAGAGCATCCAGGGAGGATTCAATTCACCCCTCCACTTT; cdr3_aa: CASSIKSIQGGFNSPLHF
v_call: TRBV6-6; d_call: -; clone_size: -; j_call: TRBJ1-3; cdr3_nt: TGTGCCAGCAGTCCCGACAGTGTCCGAACTACCATATATTTT; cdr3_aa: CASSPDSVRTTIYF
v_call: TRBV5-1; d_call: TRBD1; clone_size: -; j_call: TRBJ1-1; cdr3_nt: TGCGCCAGCAGGGGACAGGGTAGGGTCGCTTTCTTT; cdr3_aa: CASRGQGRVAFF
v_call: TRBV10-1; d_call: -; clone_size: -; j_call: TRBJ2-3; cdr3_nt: TGCGCCAGCAGTACCGCGGCAGGGGACGCAGATACGCAGTATTTT; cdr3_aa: CASSTAAGDADTQYF
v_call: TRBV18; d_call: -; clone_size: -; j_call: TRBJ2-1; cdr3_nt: TGTGCCAGCTCACCACCCATGGCAGCCTACAATGAGCAGTTCTTC; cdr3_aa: CASSPPMAAYNEQFF
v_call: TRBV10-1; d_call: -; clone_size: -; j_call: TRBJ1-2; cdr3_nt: TGCGCCAGCAGTCCCACGGCCGGGAACTATGGCTACACCTTC; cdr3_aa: CASSPTAGNYGYTF
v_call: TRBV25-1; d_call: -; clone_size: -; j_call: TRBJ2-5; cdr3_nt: TGTGCCAGCAGTCAAGCAGGGGATGAGACCCAGTACTTC; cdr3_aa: CASSQAGDETQYF
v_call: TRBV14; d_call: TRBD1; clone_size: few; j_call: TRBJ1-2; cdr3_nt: TGTGCCAGCAGAAAGGCAGGGGGGACTTTTGGCTACACCTTC; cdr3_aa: CASRKAGGTFGYTF
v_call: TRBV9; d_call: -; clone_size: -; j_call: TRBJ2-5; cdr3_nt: TGTGCCAGCAGCGCCAGGGGATTCGTGGAGACCCAGTACTTC; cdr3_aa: CASSARGFVETQYF
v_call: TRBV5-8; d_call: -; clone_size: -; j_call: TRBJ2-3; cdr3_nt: TGTGCCAGCAGGCCTGGGGGCTATCGGGCAGATACGCAGTATTTT; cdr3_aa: CASRPGGYRADTQYF
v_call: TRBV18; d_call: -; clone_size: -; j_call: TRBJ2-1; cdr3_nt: TGTGCCAGCTCACTAACAGGGTTCCAAGGCAATGAGCAGTTCTTC; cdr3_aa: CASSLTGFQGNEQFF
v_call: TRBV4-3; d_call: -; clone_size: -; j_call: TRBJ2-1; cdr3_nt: TGCGCCAGCAGCCAAGAGATAGAACTTGAAAGAGCCGCTCCATCCATATATGAGCAGTTCTTC; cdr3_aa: CASSQEIELERAAPSIYEQFF
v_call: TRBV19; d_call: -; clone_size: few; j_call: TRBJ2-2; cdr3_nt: TGTGCCAGTAGGAGGCCGGAACACAACACCGGGGAGCTGTTTTTT; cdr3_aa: CASRRPEHNTGELFF
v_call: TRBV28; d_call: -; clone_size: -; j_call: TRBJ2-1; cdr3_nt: TGTGCCAGCAGTGAGGCAGGGGACCTCTACAATGAGCAGTTCTTC; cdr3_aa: CASSEAGDLYNEQFF
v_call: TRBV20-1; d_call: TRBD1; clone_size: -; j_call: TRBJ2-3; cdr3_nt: TGCAGTGCTAGTAAACAAGGTGTGGGGACAGGCCTCTTGTATACGCAGTATTTT; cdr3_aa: CSASKQGVGTGLLYTQYF
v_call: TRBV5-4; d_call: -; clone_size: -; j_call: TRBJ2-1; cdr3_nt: TGTGCCAGCAGCTTGGGGGGCTGGCAGGCCGGCAATGAGCAGTTCTTC; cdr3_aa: CASSLGGWQAGNEQFF